The 9 T cell receptor beta chains listed next were all sequenced from one sample in a study of T cell responses to AZD1222 COVID-19 vaccine. Produced via immunoSEQ multiplex PCR; TCRdb's table is partial and in-frame only. This table holds roughly 140,000 clones, 90% found once. The sequencing used peripheral blood, collected 28 days after the second AZD1222 dose. These TCRs come from an adult who received the AZD1222 COVID-19 vaccine.

The J gene is TRBJ2-7, the V gene TRBV7-9; TRBD1 matches 10 bases. Germline loops: CDR1 SEHNR, CDR2 FQNEAQ (reference sequence). The CDR3 runs to 14 residues. V gave up 3 bases and J gave up 5 bases; unmatched junction bases: 4. CDR3: CASSLGQGLNEQYF. The CDR3 bases are TGTGCCAGCAGCTTGGGACAGGGGCTCAACGAGCAGTACTTC.

Comments on this clone: Other DNA sequences in this sample translate to the same CDR3. The chain couples TRBV11-2 to TRBJ1-1, with D hard to call. The length of the CDR3 is 13 residues. The V end lost 2 bases, the J end lost 2 bases, and 6 bases lay between the germline ends. Germline CDR1 is SGHAT and CDR2 is FQNNGV. The CDR3 nucleotides are TGTGCCAGCAGCTTAAAGCGAAACACTGAAGCTTTCTTT. Encoded protein: CASSLKRNTEAFF.

This chain connects TRBV28 to TRBJ2-7; 8 positions agree with TRBD1. Trimming took 6 bases from V and 5 from J; bases not matched to a gene: 3. The germline V gene encodes CDR1 MDHEN and CDR2 SYDVKM. This CDR3 is built from 12 residues. Written as DNA, the CDR3 is TGTGCCAGCAGAAAGACAGGGGACGAGCAGTACTTC. It translates to CASRKTGDEQYF.

V is TRBV6-5 and J is TRBJ2-1; D might be TRBD2 (5 bases). CDR3 length equals 15 residues. The ends were cut back, 0 bases at V and 1 base at J, with 7 bases in the middle. Germline V gives CDR1 MNHEY, CDR2 SVGAGI. The CDR3 bases are TGTGCCAGCAGTTACTCACTAGTGTCCTACAATGAGCAGTTCTTC. This sequence encodes CASSYSLVSYNEQFF.

The V gene is TRBV4-2, the J gene TRBJ1-2; D is uncertain. Germline V gene sequence: CDR1 LGHNA, CDR2 YNFKEQ. The CDR3 is 14 residues long. The ends were cut back, 4 bases at V and 1 base at J, with 10 bases in the middle. The chain's CDR3 is CASSPAGGNYGYTF. DNA of the CDR3: TGTGCCAGCAGCCCAGCGGGAGGTAACTATGGCTACACCTTC.

The genes are TRBV30 and TRBJ1-5; D may be TRBD1 (5 bases). The CDR3 covers 14 residues. Germline CDR1 reads GTSNPN; CDR2 reads SVGIG (reference sequence). V dropped 3 bases and J dropped 7 bases, with 16 bases sitting between them. CDR3 DNA: TGTGCCTGGAGCCCAGGGAACGGCTACCAGCCCCAGCATTTT. Translating gives CAWSPGNGYQPQHF.

This chain joins TRBV18 and TRBJ1-4; 10 nucleotides match TRBD1. Trimming at V came to 2 bases and at J to 5 bases, leaving 5 bases not matched to a gene. Germline CDR1 reads KGHSH; CDR2 reads LQKENI. CDR3 size: 16 residues. In DNA form, the CDR3 reads TGTGCCAGCTCACCAGACAGGGGGCCACTAAATGAAAAACTGTTTTTT. Protein: CASSPDRGPLNEKLFF.

This sequence joins TRBV27 and TRBJ1-2; D possibly corresponds to TRBD1 (5 bases). V was trimmed by 8 bases and J by 4 bases, leaving 17 bases between them. Germline V gives CDR1 MNHEY, CDR2 SMNVEV (reference sequence). This CDR3 spans 14 amino acids. The CDR3 DNA follows: TGTGCCAGCGCCCCGGGACGGGCGACCTATGGCTACACCTTC. This translates into CASAPGRATYGYTF.

The V gene is TRBV6-5, the J gene TRBJ2-3, with D possibly called TRBD1 or TRBD2 (6 bases each). CDR1 MNHEY and CDR2 SVGAGI come from the germline V gene. This CDR3 spans 15 amino acids. V lost 2 bases, J lost 5 bases, and 14 bases lay in between. CDR3 sequence (DNA): TGTGCCAGCAGTTACAATGGGGGGCCGGTAGATACGCAGTATTTT. Translating gives CASSYNGGPVDTQYF.